The 22 T cell receptor beta chains listed next were all sequenced from one sample in a study of shared clonotypes between healthy human individuals. The data were produced by immunoSEQ multiplex PCR, yet TCRdb's version contains in-frame clones alone and is incomplete. The sample lists approximately 480,000 clones, over 60% seen once, with around 13% in the top ten. The sample consisted of PBMCs. The receptors were gathered from a woman aged 40-49 years in good health. Some clones in this sample may be carry-over from other donors' samples.

The rearrangement links TRBV4-2 to TRBJ2-7; weak D call: TRBD1 (6 bases). The CDR3 extends over 14 amino acids. Trimming removed 4 bases at V and 6 bases at J, with 16 bases between. The germline gives CDR1 LGHNA, CDR2 YNFKEQ. The CDR3 bases are TGTGCCAGCAGCCCCCAGACAGGAGAACCCGAGCAGTACTTC. It yields the protein CASSPQTGEPEQYF.

The chain links TRBV6-6 to TRBJ2-1; 10 nucleotides align to TRBD1. Germline V gene data show CDR1 as MNHNY and CDR2 as SVGAGI (reference sequence). The CDR3 length is 15 residues. The ends lost 7 bases at V and 5 bases at J; junction bases unmatched: 8. The CDR3 nucleotides are TGTGCCAGCACAAAACCCGGGACAGGGGACAATGAGCAGTTCTTC. Translated: CASTKPGTGDNEQFF.

The chain has TRBV9 and TRBJ2-7; D uncertain. The CDR3 spans 14 residues. Germline loops: CDR1 SGDLS, CDR2 YYNGEE. Deletions cut 0 bases from V and 0 bases from J, with 7 bases between. This chain's CDR3 is CASSVGRNSYEQYF. The CDR3 DNA is TGTGCCAGCAGCGTAGGTAGGAACTCCTACGAGCAGTACTTC.

V gene TRBV28 combines with J gene TRBJ2-7, with TRBD2 matching 8 bases. Per germline, CDR1 MDHEN and CDR2 SYDVKM. V was pared by 4 bases and J by 4 bases, with 12 bases of the junction left unmatched. The CDR3 runs 16 residues. The CDR3 DNA is TGTGCCAGCAGTTCTCCGGGAGGGCCAAAGCGATACGAGCAGTACTTC. Translated: CASSSPGGPKRYEQYF. The full variable domain, rest sourced from reference TRBV28 and TRBJ2-7, is DVKVTQSSRYLVKRTGEKVFLECVQDMDHENMFWYRQDPGLGLRLIYFSYDVKMKEKGDIPEGYSVSREKKERFSLILESASTNQTSMYLCASSSPGGPKRYEQYFGPGTRLTVT.

The chain has TRBV29-1 and TRBJ2-2; D call uncertain. V was clipped by 3 bases and J by 6 bases, with 5 bases between them. The CDR3 runs 11 residues. Looked up from germline, CDR1 is SQVTM and CDR2 is ANQGSEA. CDR3 loop: CSVEGSGELFF. The CDR3 region has the DNA TGCAGCGTTGAGGGATCCGGGGAGCTGTTTTTT.

The count of this clone is one. The chain uses TRBV7-8 and TRBJ2-7, with D perhaps TRBD2 (6 bases). The CDR3 runs to 11 residues. V lost 7 bases to trimming and J lost 7 bases, with 11 bases between them. CDR1 and CDR2 (germline): SGHVS, FQNEAQ. CDR3 amino acids: CASISEGEQYF. The CDR3 nucleotides are TGTGCCAGCATCTCGGAGGGGGAGCAGTACTTC.

V usage is TRBV28 and J usage is TRBJ2-7, with no clear D. The CDR3 has 14 residues. Germline V CDR1 and CDR2: MDHEN, SYDVKM. V was cut by 6 bases and J by 5 bases, with 17 bases left in between. The CDR3: CASRASYAPNEQYF. CDR3 bases: TGTGCCAGCAGAGCTTCATATGCCCCCAACGAGCAGTACTTC.

Details on this clone: At one boundary the junction diverges from the germline segment, which might be a read error. The sample carries other DNA sequences with the same CDR3. The gene calls are TRBV10-3 and TRBJ1-1; the D is unclear. Germline-derived CDR1 and CDR2 are ENHRY and SYGVKD. This CDR3 contains 15 residues. Written as DNA, the CDR3 is TGTGCCATCAGTGAGTCTTTAATAAGGAGGGATGAAGCTTTTTTT. It is translated as CAISESLIRRDEAFF.

The chain uses TRBV6-6 and TRBJ2-7, with 8 bases matching TRBD2. This CDR3 contains 15 residues. Germline assignment: CDR1 MNHNY and CDR2 SVGAGI (reference sequence). Trimming removed 2 bases from V and 0 bases from J; junction bases left unmatched: 3. The CDR3 reads CASSYRAGASYEQYF. The CDR3 bases are TGTGCCAGCAGTTACCGAGCGGGAGCCTCCTACGAGCAGTACTTC.

The CDR3 region is CASSLELTPGELFF. Written as DNA, the CDR3 is TGCGCCAGCAGCTTGGAATTAACCCCCGGGGAGCTGTTTTTT. The J gene is TRBJ2-2, the V gene TRBV5-1; no clear D gene. CDR1 SGHRS and CDR2 YFSETQ come from the germline V gene. V was trimmed by 0 bases and J by 6 bases, leaving 9 bases between them. CDR3 length: 14 amino acids.

V gene TRBV10-1 combines with J gene TRBJ1-5; D is uncertain. The CDR3 is made up of 15 amino acids. Germline CDR1 is WNHNN and CDR2 is SYGVQD (reference sequence). V lost 7 bases and J 3 bases, leaving 16 bases between the germline ends. The CDR3 sequence: CASIPDKGNNQPQHF. CDR3 bases: TGCGCCAGCATCCCCGACAAGGGTAACAATCAGCCCCAGCATTTT.

J is TRBJ1-3 and V is TRBV9, with 9 bases identical to TRBD1. The length of the CDR3 is 18 residues. J gave up 0 bases and V 2 bases, and 9 bases lay outside the gene matches. CDR1 SGDLS and CDR2 YYNGEE come from the germline V gene. The CDR3 nucleotides read TGTGCCAGCAGCGTGGATTGGACAGGGGCCATCTCTGGAAACACCATATATTTT. It specifies CASSVDWTGAISGNTIYF.

The chain uses TRBV18 and TRBJ2-3, with D uncertain. The CDR3 loop spans 15 amino acids. Germline V CDR1 and CDR2: KGHSH, LQKENI. The germline V and J ends were trimmed by 0 bases and 0 bases, with 7 bases remaining between them. This chain's CDR3 is CASSPPYGSTDTQYF. DNA for the CDR3: TGTGCCAGCTCACCACCCTACGGCAGCACAGATACGCAGTATTTT. Filled out from reference TRBV18 and TRBJ2-3, the complete variable domain reads NAGVMQNPRHLVRRRGQEARLRCSPMKGHSHVYWYRQLPEEGLKFMVYLQKENIIDESGMPKERFSAEFPKEGPSILRIQQVVRGDSAAYFCASSPPYGSTDTQYFGPGTRLTVL.

The chain combines TRBV6-1 with TRBJ1-3; 8 nucleotides align to TRBD1. The CDR3 consists of 15 residues. CDR1 is MNHNS and CDR2 is SASEGT in the germline V gene. The V segment lost 4 bases and the J segment 3 bases; nucleotides outside the gene matches: 5. Here the CDR3 reads CASSGQGSGGNTIYF. The DNA of the CDR3 is TGTGCCAGCAGTGGACAGGGGTCAGGTGGAAACACCATATATTTT.

This chain links TRBV5-1 with TRBJ2-2, with D perhaps TRBD2 (6 bases). V was cut by 0 bases and J by 6 bases, with 9 bases left in between. Germline V gives CDR1 SGHRS, CDR2 YFSETQ. This CDR3 has 14 amino acids. This CDR3 reads CASSLDPGAGELFF. The CDR3 DNA reads TGCGCCAGCAGCTTGGATCCGGGGGCCGGGGAGCTGTTTTTT.

The chain uses TRBV4-2 and TRBJ1-5; D uncertain. Germline V gene sequence: CDR1 LGHNA, CDR2 YNFKEQ. The CDR3 length is 13 residues. The germline V and J ends were trimmed by 4 bases and 4 bases, with 8 bases remaining between them. CDR3 DNA: TGTGCCAGCAGCCCGACGAAGAATCAGCCCCAGCATTTT. Its protein is CASSPTKNQPQHF.

J is TRBJ1-5 and V is TRBV6-1; no clear D. This CDR3 has 13 residues. The V gene lost 10 bases and the J gene lost 3 bases, with 13 bases spanning the gap. The germline V gene encodes CDR1 MNHNS and CDR2 SASEGT. The CDR3 loop reads CATQYTPNQPQHF. The DNA of the CDR3 is TGTGCCACCCAGTATACCCCCAATCAGCCCCAGCATTTT.

V and J are TRBV6-1 and TRBJ2-3, with D perhaps TRBD1 (6 bases). Per the germline V gene, CDR1 is MNHNS and CDR2 is SASEGT. With 4 bases removed from V and 4 bases from J, the gap between germline ends came to 18 bases. The CDR3 covers 16 residues. The CDR3, as DNA: TGTGCCAGCAGTGTCCGACAGGTCAGTCGGGCAGATACGCAGTATTTT. Translating it yields CASSVRQVSRADTQYF.

This clone appeared once. The rearrangement uses TRBV5-1 and TRBJ1-3, with D uncertain. CDR1 and CDR2 (germline): SGHRS, YFSETQ. The CDR3 has 14 residues. V was clipped by 1 base and J by 4 bases, with 9 bases between them. CDR3 DNA sequence: TGCGCCAGCAGCTTGCTGGGGAGCGGAAACACCATATATTTT. Encoded protein: CASSLLGSGNTIYF.

The genes are TRBV10-2 and TRBJ2-7; D gene uncertain. V was trimmed by 6 bases and J by 6 bases, leaving 12 bases between them. This CDR3 comprises 12 residues. Germline V lookup: CDR1 WSHSY, CDR2 SAAADI. CDR3 region: CASRGTSGEQYF. In DNA, the CDR3 is TGCGCCAGCAGGGGTACTTCGGGCGAGCAGTACTTC.

This clone was observed a single time. The chain uses TRBV28 and TRBJ1-2; D unresolved. From germline, CDR1 is MDHEN and CDR2 SYDVKM. The CDR3 length is 13 residues. V was trimmed by 6 bases and J by 8 bases, leaving 16 bases between them. CDR3 in DNA: TGTGCCAGCAGCCCCAACGCCCCGCTCGGCTACACCTTC. Translated: CASSPNAPLGYTF.

In this sample, this clone turned up once. The chain couples TRBV16 to TRBJ2-7; D remains unclear. The CDR3 has 14 amino acids. Per germline, CDR1 KGHSY and CDR2 FQNENV. With 4 bases removed from V and 4 bases from J, the gap between germline ends came to 14 bases. The CDR3 bases are TGTGCCAGCAGCCCACCCGGGTATCGGTACGAGCAGTACTTC. As protein: CASSPPGYRYEQYF. The complete variable domain, with remaining parts taken from reference TRBV16 and TRBJ2-7, reads GEEVAQTPKHLVRGEGQKAKLYCAPIKGHSYVFWYQQVLKNEFKFLISFQNENVFDETGMPKERFSAKCLPNSPCSLEIQATKLEDSAVYFCASSPPGYRYEQYFGPGTRLTVT.